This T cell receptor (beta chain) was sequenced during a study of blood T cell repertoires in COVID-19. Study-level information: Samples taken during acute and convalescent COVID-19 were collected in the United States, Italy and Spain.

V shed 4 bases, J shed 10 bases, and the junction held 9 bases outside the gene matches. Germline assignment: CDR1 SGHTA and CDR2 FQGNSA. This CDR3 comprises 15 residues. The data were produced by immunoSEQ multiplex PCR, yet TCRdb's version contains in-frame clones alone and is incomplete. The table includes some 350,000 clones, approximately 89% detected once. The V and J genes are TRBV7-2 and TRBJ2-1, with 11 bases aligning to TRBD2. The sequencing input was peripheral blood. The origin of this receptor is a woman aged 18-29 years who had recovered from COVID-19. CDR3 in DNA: TGTGCCAGCAGCTCAGAGGTAGCGGGAGGGGGGGAGCAGTTCTTC. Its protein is CASSSEVAGGGEQFF.